This T cell receptor beta chain came from a study of blood T cells in healthy people across ages (dated by TCRdb to between 2015 and 2017). Study-level background: In model experiments, roughly one uniquely barcoded TCR beta cDNA molecule per two T cells was captured by template switching. Using the same blood draw, the study looked at two additional independent replicas of 1 million unique cDNA reads for two donors, one aged 18 to 30 and the other aged 80 or older. Age-related changes in TCR beta repertoire diversity were measured in the study by deep sequencing normalized with unique cDNA molecular identifiers. To avoid experimental bias, donors of different ages were spread randomly across the sequencing lanes. The donors were divided into four age groups: young (average around 17 years), middle-aged (over 35), aged (under 70) and long-lived (about 84).

In its sample, this clonotype was seen many times. The antigen it binds to is not known. There are no base qualities to consult, and no much larger clone falls within one base. Overall results and qualifications from the work: Since profiling was done on bulk unsorted PBMCs, naive and antigen-experienced compartments could not be conclusively compared. As age increased, observed TCR beta diversity per million T cells dropped in a roughly linear way, and a significant reduction was already evident by age around 41. Donor CMV infection status was unknown, potentially confounding age-related changes in expanded clonotypes. There was a strong correlation between observed TCR beta diversity and the percentage of naive T cells measured by flow cytometry. Compared with the aged group, more naive CD4+ T cells, fewer expanded clones and increased TCR diversity were shown by the long-lived group, suggesting age selection. Estimates of total diversity based on one million sequenced T cells were regarded as lower bounds and as underestimates.

The donors were about 40 Caucasian individuals from Russia, aged roughly 6 to 90 years, who were systemically healthy. Around 9.7 milliliters of peripheral blood were collected from each donor into EDTA-treated Vacutainer tubes. Ficoll-Paque density-gradient centrifugation was used to isolate PBMCs, with at least 6.5 million obtained per sample. Trizol reagent was used to extract total RNA from the PBMCs, yielding at least 5 micrograms per sample. The percentages of naive CD45RAhigh/CD27high T cells were determined by flow cytometry on a PBMC aliquot from every donor. The V end loses 6 bases and the J end loses 4 bases, and a stretch of 12 bases separates them. CDR1 and CDR2, looked up from the germline V gene, are SQVTM and ANQGSEA. The CDR3 has 12 amino acids, counting the end cysteine and phenylalanine. The sequence is cut down to CDR3 DNA, 36 bases in frame from base 1. Library creation used 5' RACE. TCRdb lists the instrument as Illumina HiSeq 2500. The second PCR ran for about 6 to 11 cycles and used a J-beta primer mix along with a sample-barcoded 5' primer. A template-switch 5' adaptor carrying 12 random nucleotides introduced a unique molecular identifier onto each TCR beta cDNA molecule. Each sample yielded at least 3 million CDR3-containing paired-end reads. First-strand cDNA was synthesized from all RNA with the Mint cDNA synthesis kit, primed by a TRBC-specific oligonucleotide. Following uracil-DNA glycosylase treatment, all cDNA underwent a first 18-cycle PCR with the universal primers M1SS and BC2_uni_R. In the original analysis: For normalization, 1 million high-quality reads, each with a distinct molecular identifier, were randomly selected from each sample. Instead of being binned into consensus sequences, reads that shared molecular identifiers were thrown out. MiTCR, set to a Q25 quality threshold and the strictest error-elimination algorithm, was used for CDR3 identification, clonotype clustering and error correction. A nonparametric unseen species model with Euler transformation was used to estimate a lower bound on total TCR beta diversity. Through fastp at Q25 and MiXCR, TCRdb rebuilt clones from the public reads, retaining in-frame beta chains. Each CDR3 protein gets just one entry, which takes the most common genes and DNA from the rows behind it. Clone size and V and J calls follow TCRdb, not the original study. The sample records about 730,000 distinct CDR3 sequences, roughly 43% of which are singletons. Together, the top ten hold around a fifth of the sample.

Material for sequencing was blood. This receptor chain uses TRBV29-1 and TRBJ1-2, with no D gene named confidently. The sequence was obtained from a woman aged 60-75 years in good health. The base sequence is TGCAGCGTGTGGACGGTTAGCTATGGCTACACCTTC. The translation is CSVWTVSYGYTF.